This T cell receptor beta chain emerged from a study of blood T cell repertoires in COVID-19. Across the study: The samples span acute and convalescent COVID-19 from the United States, Italy and Spain. In each case, the material was cDNA or gDNA derived from T cells, B-cell-depleted T cells, or PBMCs.

CDR1 and CDR2 from the germline V gene are SGHRS and YFSETQ. This CDR3 comprises 16 residues. After removal of 1 base from V and 4 bases from J, the junction contained 6 bases not matched to a gene. The table came from immunoSEQ multiplex PCR; TCRdb's copy has only in-frame clones and leaves some out. The sample holds more than 90,000 clones, around 90% seen once. This clone was recorded only once. The TCR originated in a man aged 45-60 years with acute or convalescent COVID-19. The specimen sequenced was peripheral blood. V is TRBV5-1 and J is TRBJ1-3, with TRBD1 matching over 9 bases. This CDR3 reads CASSLTGDRGGNTIYF. The CDR3 DNA reads as TGCGCCAGCAGCTTGACCGGTGACAGGGGGGGAAACACCATATATTTT.